These 22 T cell receptor beta chains were all obtained from the same sample, sequenced in a study of T-cell reconstitution after alpha-beta-depleted transplantation in children. Preparation of the TCRbeta library used unique molecular identifiers. TCRdb recomputed calls from the PCR reads with MiXCR, one row per CDR3 protein. The sample lists some 840,000 distinct CDR3 sequences; approximately 15% were seen once. Source: PBMCs, mostly from graft donor cells, taken 360 days after TCRalphabeta/CD19-depleted stem cell transplant. The source of these receptors is a male patient under 18 who had a stem cell transplant for acute lymphoblastic leukemia, so the T cells may come from the graft donor.

This clonotype has a count of ten or more. The V gene is TRBV5-5, the J gene TRBJ2-2, with TRBD1 identical over 8 bases. This CDR3 has 17 residues. CDR1 and CDR2 (germline): SGHKS, YYEKEE (reference sequence). V gave up 2 bases and J gave up 5 bases; unmatched junction bases: 11. The CDR3 reads CASSFTPGQASTGELFF. The CDR3 DNA is TGTGCCAGCAGCTTCACACCGGGACAGGCTTCTACCGGGGAGCTGTTTTTT. Full variable domain (rest looked up from reference TRBV5-5 and TRBJ2-2): DAGVTQSPTHLIKTRGQQVTLRCSPISGHKSVSWYQQVLGQGPQFIFQYYEKEERGRGNFPDRFSARQFPNYSSELNVNALLLGDSALYLCASSFTPGQASTGELFFGEGSRLTVL.

This clonotype was counted a few times. The CDR3 here is CASSPLGTGSYEQYF. CDR3 sequence (DNA): TGCGCCAGCAGCCCCCTAGGTACAGGCTCCTACGAGCAGTACTTC. The rearrangement links TRBV5-1 to TRBJ2-7; perhaps TRBD1 as D (5 bases). The CDR3 consists of 15 residues. Trimming took off 4 bases at V and 0 bases at J, with 14 bases between the two ends. Germline CDR1 and CDR2: SGHRS and YFSETQ.

This clonotype turned up a few times. The chain employs TRBV20-1 and TRBJ2-1; 8 bases fit TRBD2. Per germline, CDR1 DFQATT and CDR2 SNEGSKA (reference sequence). V lost 6 bases and J lost 3; bases outside the gene matches: 13. CDR3 size: 16 residues. The CDR3 region is CSALTPGLVSYNEQFF. The CDR3 DNA is TGCAGTGCCCTCACTCCGGGACTAGTAAGCTACAATGAGCAGTTCTTC.

This clonotype was seen repeatedly, ten times or more. The V and J genes are TRBV4-2 and TRBJ1-6; tentative D call: TRBD1 (6 bases). The CDR3 totals 14 residues. Germline V gives CDR1 LGHNA, CDR2 YNFKEQ. Trimming stripped 8 bases from V and 8 bases from J, with 16 bases between. The CDR3 DNA follows: TGTGCCAGCTCGACAGGAAAAGTAGATTCACCCCTCCACTTT. Translated, it gives CASSTGKVDSPLHF.

The sample holds many counts of this clonotype. This rearrangement joins TRBV18 to TRBJ2-1, with D possibly TRBD2 on 6 matching bases. CDR1 and CDR2 (germline): KGHSH, LQKENI. The CDR3 sequence is 16 residues long. The germline V and J ends were trimmed by 2 bases and 2 bases, with 13 bases remaining between them. The CDR3 loop reads CASSPGGVGTYNEQFF. CDR3 DNA sequence: TGTGCCAGCTCACCAGGAGGGGTCGGGACCTACAATGAGCAGTTCTTC.

The V gene is TRBV29-1, the J gene TRBJ2-1; no definite D call. Trimming shortened V by 3 bases and J by 2 bases, and 8 bases separated the two germline ends. CDR1 is SQVTM and CDR2 is ANQGSEA in the germline V gene. The CDR3 has 13 amino acids. The CDR3: CSVEYLAYNEQFF. The CDR3 nucleotides are TGCAGCGTTGAGTATCTAGCCTACAATGAGCAGTTCTTC.

There are a few counts of this clonotype. The chain employs TRBV27 and TRBJ2-3; TRBD2 matches at 9 bases. Germline V CDR1 and CDR2: MNHEY, SMNVEV (reference sequence). The CDR3 has 12 residues. V lost 3 bases, J lost 11 bases, and 3 bases stayed unmatched. CDR3 protein: CASSLDSGRQYF. The CDR3 DNA follows: TGTGCCAGCAGTTTGGATAGCGGGAGGCAGTATTTT.

J is TRBJ1-3 and V is TRBV12-3 or TRBV12-4, with D possibly matching TRBD1 (6 bases). The length of the CDR3 is 15 residues. Between the trimmed V and J ends, which lost 6 bases and 2 bases, there was a span of 14 bases. This chain's CDR3 is CASRRRGSAGNTIYF. The DNA of the CDR3 is TGTGCCAGCAGGAGGAGGGGGTCCGCTGGAAACACCATATATTTT.

This clonotype showed up many times. The rearrangement joins TRBV29-1 to TRBJ2-5; possibly TRBD1 for D (6 bases). Looked up from germline, CDR1 is SQVTM and CDR2 is ANQGSEA. The length of the CDR3 is 12 residues. The germline V and J ends were trimmed by 7 bases and 1 base, with 10 bases remaining between them. CDR3: CSGNRAQETQYF. The CDR3 DNA reads TGCAGCGGTAACAGGGCCCAAGAGACCCAGTACTTC.

The chain has TRBV6-2 or TRBV6-3 and TRBJ2-1; D not certain. Looked up from germline, CDR1 is MNHEY and CDR2 is SVGEGT. The CDR3 contains 11 residues. V shed 0 bases and J shed 13 bases, with 7 bases lying between them. CDR3 loop: CASSYSRIQFF. The CDR3, as DNA: TGTGCCAGCAGTTACTCCAGAATCCAGTTCTTC.

The chain recombines TRBV20-1 with TRBJ2-1; 8 bases map to TRBD2. The CDR3 loop spans 13 amino acids. Germline CDR1 is DFQATT and CDR2 is SNEGSKA (reference sequence). Trimming cost V 7 bases and J 4 bases; bases outside gene matches: 6. For the CDR3, the DNA is TGCAGTGGATTACTAGCGGATTACAATGAGCAGTTCTTC. This codes for CSGLLADYNEQFF.

V and J are TRBV3-1 and TRBJ2-1; maybe TRBD2 (5 bases). The CDR3 has 15 residues. V shed 1 base and J shed 5 bases, with 12 bases lying between them. Germline V gene data show CDR1 as LGHDT and CDR2 as YNNKEL (reference sequence). The CDR3 region is CASSQASGDNNEQFF. The CDR3 region has the DNA TGTGCCAGCAGCCAAGCGAGCGGTGATAACAATGAGCAGTTCTTC.

The chain carries TRBV20-1 and TRBJ1-1; the D is unclear. Germline-derived CDR1 and CDR2 are DFQATT and SNEGSKA (reference sequence). The CDR3 sequence is 13 residues long. The V and J ends lost 5 bases and 0 bases respectively, with 10 bases between them. The CDR3 sequence is CSASDNLNTEAFF. The DNA of the CDR3 is TGCAGTGCTTCAGACAATTTGAACACTGAAGCTTTCTTT.

This chain joins TRBV15 and TRBJ2-1, with 7 positions matching TRBD2. J gave up 2 bases and V 0 bases, and 4 bases lay outside the gene matches. Per the germline V gene, CDR1 is LNHNV and CDR2 is YYDKDF (reference sequence). The CDR3 has 16 amino acids. In DNA, the CDR3 is TGTGCCACCAGCAGAGATCGCGGGGGACCCTACAATGAGCAGTTCTTC. The encoded protein is CATSRDRGGPYNEQFF.

The V and J genes are TRBV13 and TRBJ1-1; tentatively, D is TRBD1 (5 bases). The CDR3 totals 15 residues. Germline CDR1 and CDR2: PRHDT and FYEKMQ (reference sequence). With 2 bases removed from V and 6 bases from J, the gap between germline ends came to 16 bases. The DNA for the CDR3 is TGTGCCAGCAGCTTAAACACAGGTCCGCGAGCTGAAGCTTTCTTT. Translation: CASSLNTGPRAEAFF.

This clonotype was found a few times. The chain is built from TRBV28 and TRBJ2-3; D is possibly TRBD1 (6 bases). V lost 4 bases to trimming and J lost 1 base, with 18 bases between them. Germline V CDR1 and CDR2: MDHEN, SYDVKM. The CDR3 contains 17 residues. The CDR3 DNA is TGTGCCAGCAGTTCGGGAATCACAGGGAAGGGCACAGATACGCAGTATTTT. This encodes CASSSGITGKGTDTQYF. The full variable domain, its missing parts supplied by reference TRBV28 and TRBJ2-3, is DVKVTQSSRYLVKRTGEKVFLECVQDMDHENMFWYRQDPGLGLRLIYFSYDVKMKEKGDIPEGYSVSREKKERFSLILESASTNQTSMYLCASSSGITGKGTDTQYFGPGTRLTVL.

This clonotype has only a few counts. This chain uses TRBV7-8 with TRBJ1-1; no reliable D call. Trimming took 4 bases from V and 2 from J, leaving 17 bases between them. Looked up from germline, CDR1 is SGHVS and CDR2 is FQNEAQ. There are 16 residues in the CDR3. The CDR3 DNA follows: TGTGCCAGCAGCTACTCCGCTCAGGCCTACAACACTGAAGCTTTCTTT. Protein: CASSYSAQAYNTEAFF.

The chain is built from TRBV6-1 and TRBJ1-1, with no clear D. V dropped 4 bases and J dropped 1 base, with 7 bases sitting between them. This CDR3 is built from 13 residues. CDR1 and CDR2 from the germline V gene are MNHNS and SASEGT. CDR3 sequence reads: CASSGHKNTEAFF. CDR3 bases: TGTGCCAGCAGTGGGCACAAGAACACTGAAGCTTTCTTT.

This clonotype was counted a few times. The genes are TRBV20-1 and TRBJ2-4; D is possibly TRBD2 (5 bases). The CDR3 spans 13 residues. Trimming cost V 6 bases and J 3 bases, with 12 bases left between them. CDR1 and CDR2 (germline): DFQATT, SNEGSKA (reference sequence). The CDR3 is CSADSENKNIQYF. CDR3 sequence (DNA): TGCAGTGCAGATAGCGAGAACAAAAACATTCAGTACTTC.

The chain has TRBV9 and TRBJ2-5; no definite D call. V was cut by 0 bases and J by 1 base, with 7 bases left in between. Germline-derived CDR1 and CDR2 are SGDLS and YYNGEE. The CDR3 has 14 residues. The CDR3, as DNA: TGTGCCAGCAGCGTAGTTTTAGGCCAAGAGACCCAGTACTTC. This sequence encodes CASSVVLGQETQYF. Supplemented by reference TRBV9 and TRBJ2-5, the full variable domain reads DSGVTQTPKHLITATGQRVTLRCSPRSGDLSVYWYQQSLDQGLQFLIQYYNGEERAKGNILERFSAQQFPDLHSELNLSSLELGDSALYFCASSVVLGQETQYFGPGTRLLVL.

This clonotype appeared many times. V usage is TRBV9 and J usage is TRBJ2-1; no definite D call. Germline values: CDR1 SGDLS, CDR2 YYNGEE. V gave up 3 bases and J gave up 7 bases, with 8 bases separating them. The CDR3 contains 12 residues. The DNA of the CDR3 is TGTGCCAGCAGCGAAACCGGGAATGAGCAGTTCTTC. Protein sequence: CASSETGNEQFF.

The rearrangement joins TRBV7-3 to TRBJ2-4; D possibly corresponds to TRBD1 (7 bases). The germline gives CDR1 SGHTA, CDR2 FQGTGA. Trimming removed 5 bases from V and 7 bases from J, with 15 bases in between. This CDR3 has 14 amino acids. The CDR3 DNA reads as TGTGCCAGCAGCCCTCAGGGGGGAAGGAACATTCAGTACTTC. Encoded protein: CASSPQGGRNIQYF. Supplemented by reference TRBV7-3 and TRBJ2-4, the full variable domain reads GAGVSQTPSNKVTEKGKYVELRCDPISGHTALYWYRQSLGQGPEFLIYFQGTGAADDSGLPNDRFFAVRPEGSVSTLKIQRTERGDSAVYLCASSPQGGRNIQYFGAGTRLSVL.